The clone carrying this T cell receptor beta chain showed up just once. Its antigen is as yet unknown. The CDR3 covers 13 residues. From germline, CDR1 is SEHNR and CDR2 FQNEAQ (reference sequence). V lost 1 base and J 1 base, leaving 2 bases between the germline ends. This entry comes from a study of OX40 agonist ivuxolimab in advanced cancers. Whole-study context: The dose-escalation cohort had hepatocellular carcinoma, melanoma, renal cell or head and neck cancer. Anti-PD-1, anti-PD-L1 or anti-CTLA-4 therapy given earlier was allowed, and around 40% had some. Partial responses were observed in three patients, of whom one had hepatocellular carcinoma and two had cutaneous melanoma.

Generated by immunoSEQ multiplex PCR, the TCRdb table keeps only in-frame clones and is missing some. This sample has fewer than 120,000 clones, with roughly nine tenths found just once. Study outcomes and limitations: The study observed clonal expansion of CD4+ and CD8+ blood T cells by week 6 at 0.1 to 3.0 mg/kg.

The chain joins TRBV7-9 to TRBJ1-3; D not resolved. This material consisted of CD4+ or CD8+ T cells sorted from blood, taken in a trial of the OX40 agonist ivuxolimab. The receptor comes from an adult with an advanced solid tumor such as melanoma, head and neck, liver or kidney cancer. As DNA, the CDR3 is TGTGCCAGCAGCTTAGATTCTGGAAACACCATATATTTT. Amino acids: CASSLDSGNTIYF. The full variable domain, with the rest looked up from reference TRBV7-9 and TRBJ1-3, is DTGVSQNPRHKITKRGQNVTFRCDPISEHNRLYWYRQTLGQGPEFLTYFQNEAQLEKSRLLSDRFSAERPKGSFSTLEIQRTEQGDSAMYLCASSLDSGNTIYFGEGSWLTVV.